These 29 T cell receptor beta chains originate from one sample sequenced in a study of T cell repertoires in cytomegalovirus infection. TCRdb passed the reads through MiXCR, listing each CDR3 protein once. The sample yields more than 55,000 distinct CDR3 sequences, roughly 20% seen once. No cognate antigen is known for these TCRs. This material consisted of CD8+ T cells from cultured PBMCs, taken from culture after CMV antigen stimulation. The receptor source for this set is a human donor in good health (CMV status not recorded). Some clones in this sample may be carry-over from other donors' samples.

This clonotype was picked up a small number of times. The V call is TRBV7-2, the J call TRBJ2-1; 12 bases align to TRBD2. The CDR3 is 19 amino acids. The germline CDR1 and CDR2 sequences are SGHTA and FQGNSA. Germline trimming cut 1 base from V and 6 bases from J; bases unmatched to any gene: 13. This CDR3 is CASSLGPSGGAWGCNEQFF. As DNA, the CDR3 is TGTGCCAGCAGCTTAGGGCCTAGCGGGGGGGCCTGGGGGTGCAATGAGCAGTTCTTC.

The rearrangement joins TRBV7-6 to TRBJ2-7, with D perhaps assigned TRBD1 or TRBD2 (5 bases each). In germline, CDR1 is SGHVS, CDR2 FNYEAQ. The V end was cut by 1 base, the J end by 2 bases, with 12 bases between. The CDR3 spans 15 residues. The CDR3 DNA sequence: TGTGCCAGCAGCTTAGTCGAGGGGAACCCCTACGAGCAGTACTTC. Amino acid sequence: CASSLVEGNPYEQYF.

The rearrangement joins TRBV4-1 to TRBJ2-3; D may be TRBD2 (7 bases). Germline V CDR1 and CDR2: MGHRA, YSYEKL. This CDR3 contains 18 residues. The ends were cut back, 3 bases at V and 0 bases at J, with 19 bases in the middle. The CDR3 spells CASSHQLQGGASTDTQYF. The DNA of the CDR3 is TGCGCCAGCAGCCACCAACTCCAAGGGGGGGCGAGCACAGATACGCAGTATTTT.

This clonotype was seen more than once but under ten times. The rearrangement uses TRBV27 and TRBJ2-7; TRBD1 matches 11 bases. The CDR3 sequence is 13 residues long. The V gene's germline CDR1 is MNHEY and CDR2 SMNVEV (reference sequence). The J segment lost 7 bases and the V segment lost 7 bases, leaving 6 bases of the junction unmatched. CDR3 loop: CASTGQGAEEQYF. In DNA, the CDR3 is TGTGCCAGCACCGGACAGGGGGCGGAAGAGCAGTACTTC.

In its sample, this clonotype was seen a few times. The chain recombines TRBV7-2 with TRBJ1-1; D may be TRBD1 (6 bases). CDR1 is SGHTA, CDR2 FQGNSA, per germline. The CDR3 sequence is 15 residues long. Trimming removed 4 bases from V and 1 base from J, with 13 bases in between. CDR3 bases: TGTGCCAGCAGCTCGATCGACAGGAAGAACACTGAAGCTTTCTTT. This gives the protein CASSSIDRKNTEAFF.

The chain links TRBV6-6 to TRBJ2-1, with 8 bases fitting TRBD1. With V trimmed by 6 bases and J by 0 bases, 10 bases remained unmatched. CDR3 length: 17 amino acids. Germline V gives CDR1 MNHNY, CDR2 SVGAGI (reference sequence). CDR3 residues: CASRLTGALSSYNEQFF. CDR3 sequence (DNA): TGTGCCAGCAGGCTGACAGGGGCGCTCAGCTCCTACAATGAGCAGTTCTTC.

CDR3 sequence (DNA): TGCAGTGCTAGAACCTGGGACAGGGTGGCTTTCTTT. Translation gives CSARTWDRVAFF. The chain has TRBV20-1 and TRBJ1-1; 9 nucleotides agree with TRBD1. The germline V gene encodes CDR1 DFQATT and CDR2 SNEGSKA (reference sequence). J gave up 11 bases and V 2 bases, and 6 bases lay outside the gene matches. CDR3 length equals 12 residues.

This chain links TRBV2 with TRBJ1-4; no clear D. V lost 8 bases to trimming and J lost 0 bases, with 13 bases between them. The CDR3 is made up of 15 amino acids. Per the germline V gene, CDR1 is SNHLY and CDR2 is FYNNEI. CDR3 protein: CASGASETTNEKLFF. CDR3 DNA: TGTGCCAGCGGAGCCTCCGAAACAACTAATGAAAAACTGTTTTTT.

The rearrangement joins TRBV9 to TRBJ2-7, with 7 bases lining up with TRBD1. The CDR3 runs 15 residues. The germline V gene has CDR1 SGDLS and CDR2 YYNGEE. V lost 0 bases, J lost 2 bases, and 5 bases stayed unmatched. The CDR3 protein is CASSVAGGITYEQYF. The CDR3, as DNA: TGTGCCAGCAGCGTAGCAGGGGGTATCACCTACGAGCAGTACTTC.

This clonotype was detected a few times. In DNA, the CDR3 is TGCGCCAGCAGCCAAGACGGAGGAGGTTTAATCCATGGCTACACCTTC. It translates to CASSQDGGGLIHGYTF. This chain uses TRBV4-1 with TRBJ1-2, with D unclear. The CDR3 loop spans 16 amino acids. Trimming took 0 bases from V and 6 from J, leaving 17 bases between them. The germline CDR1 and CDR2 sequences are MGHRA and YSYEKL.

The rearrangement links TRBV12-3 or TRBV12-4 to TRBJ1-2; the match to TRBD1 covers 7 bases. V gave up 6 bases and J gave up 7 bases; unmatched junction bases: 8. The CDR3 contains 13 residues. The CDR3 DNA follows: TGTGCCAGCAGGACCGACAGGGACGCTGGCTACACCTTC. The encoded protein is CASRTDRDAGYTF.

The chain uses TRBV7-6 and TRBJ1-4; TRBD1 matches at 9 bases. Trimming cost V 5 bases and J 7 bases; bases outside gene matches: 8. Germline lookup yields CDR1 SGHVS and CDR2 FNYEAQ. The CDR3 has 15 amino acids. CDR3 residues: CASSPLGQGIEKLFF. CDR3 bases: TGTGCCAGCAGCCCCTTAGGACAGGGGATTGAAAAACTGTTTTTT. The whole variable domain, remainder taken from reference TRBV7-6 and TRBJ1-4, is GAGVSQSPRYKVTKRGQDVALRCDPISGHVSLYWYRQALGQGPEFLTYFNYEAQQDKSGLPNDRFSAERPEGSISTLTIQRTEQRDSAMYRCASSPLGQGIEKLFFGSGTQLSVL.

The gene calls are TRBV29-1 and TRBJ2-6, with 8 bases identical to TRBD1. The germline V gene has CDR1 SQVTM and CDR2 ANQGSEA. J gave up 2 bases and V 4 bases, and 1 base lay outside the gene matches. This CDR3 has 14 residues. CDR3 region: CSVGQGTGANVLTF. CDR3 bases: TGCAGCGTTGGACAGGGGACTGGGGCCAACGTCCTGACTTTC.

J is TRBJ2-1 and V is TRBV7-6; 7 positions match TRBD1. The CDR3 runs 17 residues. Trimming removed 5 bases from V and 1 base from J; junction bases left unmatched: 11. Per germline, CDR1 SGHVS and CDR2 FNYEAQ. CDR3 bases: TGTGCCAGCAGCCCACTGACAGGGTTTCAGTCCTACAATGAGCAGTTCTTC. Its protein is CASSPLTGFQSYNEQFF.

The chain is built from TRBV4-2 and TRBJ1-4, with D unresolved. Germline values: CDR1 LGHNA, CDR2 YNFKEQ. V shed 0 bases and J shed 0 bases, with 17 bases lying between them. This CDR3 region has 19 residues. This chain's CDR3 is CASSQERTMIPATNEKLFF. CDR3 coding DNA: TGTGCCAGCAGCCAAGAACGGACCATGATACCTGCAACTAATGAAAAACTGTTTTTT.

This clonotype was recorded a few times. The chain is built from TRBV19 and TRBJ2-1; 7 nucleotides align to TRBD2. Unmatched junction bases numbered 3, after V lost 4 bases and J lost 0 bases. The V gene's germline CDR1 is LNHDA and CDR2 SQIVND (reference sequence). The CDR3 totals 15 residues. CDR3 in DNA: TGTGCCAGTAGTAGTAGCGGGTCCTCCTACAATGAGCAGTTCTTC. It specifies CASSSSGSSYNEQFF.

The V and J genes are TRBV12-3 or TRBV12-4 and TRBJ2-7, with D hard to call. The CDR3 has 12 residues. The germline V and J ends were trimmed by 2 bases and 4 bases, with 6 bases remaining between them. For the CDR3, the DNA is TGTGCCAGCAGTTTACACGTTTACGAGCAGTACTTC. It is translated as CASSLHVYEQYF.

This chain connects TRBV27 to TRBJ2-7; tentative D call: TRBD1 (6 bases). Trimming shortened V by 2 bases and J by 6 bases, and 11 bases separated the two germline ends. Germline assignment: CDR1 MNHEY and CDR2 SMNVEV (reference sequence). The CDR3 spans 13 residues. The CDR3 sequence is CASSLTGKGEQYF. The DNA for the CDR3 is TGTGCCAGCAGTTTAACAGGGAAGGGCGAGCAGTACTTC.

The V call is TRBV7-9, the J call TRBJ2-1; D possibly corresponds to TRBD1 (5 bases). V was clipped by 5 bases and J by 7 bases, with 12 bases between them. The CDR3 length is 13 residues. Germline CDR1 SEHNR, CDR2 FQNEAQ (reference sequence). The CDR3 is CASSPQAGNEQFF. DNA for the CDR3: TGTGCCAGCAGCCCACAGGCCGGGAATGAGCAGTTCTTC.

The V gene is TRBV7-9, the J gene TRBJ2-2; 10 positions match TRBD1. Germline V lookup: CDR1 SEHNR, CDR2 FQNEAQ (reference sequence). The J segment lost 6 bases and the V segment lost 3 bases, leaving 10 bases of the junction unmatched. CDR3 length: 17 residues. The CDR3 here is CASSFPTGTGVPGELFF. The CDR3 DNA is TGTGCCAGCAGCTTTCCAACCGGGACAGGGGTTCCCGGGGAGCTGTTTTTT.

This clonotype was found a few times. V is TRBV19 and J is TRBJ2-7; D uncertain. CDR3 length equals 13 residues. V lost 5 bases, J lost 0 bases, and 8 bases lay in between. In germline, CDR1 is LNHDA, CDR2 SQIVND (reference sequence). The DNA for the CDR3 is TGTGCCAGTAGTTTCGGGCTCTCCTACGAGCAGTACTTC. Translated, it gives CASSFGLSYEQYF.

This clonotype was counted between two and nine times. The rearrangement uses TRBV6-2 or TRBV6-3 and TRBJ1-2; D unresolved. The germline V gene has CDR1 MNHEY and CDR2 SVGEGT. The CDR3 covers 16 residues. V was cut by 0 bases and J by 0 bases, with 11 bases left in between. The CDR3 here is CASSYSVDATNYGYTF. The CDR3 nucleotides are TGTGCCAGCAGTTACTCTGTCGACGCAACTAACTATGGCTACACCTTC.

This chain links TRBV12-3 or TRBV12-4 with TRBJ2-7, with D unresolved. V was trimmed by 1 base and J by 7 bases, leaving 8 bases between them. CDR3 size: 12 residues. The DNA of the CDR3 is TGTGCCAGCAGTTTAGGCAGTTGGGAGCAGTACTTC. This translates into CASSLGSWEQYF.

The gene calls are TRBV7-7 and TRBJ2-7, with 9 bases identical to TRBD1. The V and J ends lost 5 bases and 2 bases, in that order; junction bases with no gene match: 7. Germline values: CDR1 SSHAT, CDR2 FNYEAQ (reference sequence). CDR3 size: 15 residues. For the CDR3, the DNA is TGTGCCAGCAGCCCGGGACAGGGAACGGCCTACGAGCAGTACTTC. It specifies CASSPGQGTAYEQYF.

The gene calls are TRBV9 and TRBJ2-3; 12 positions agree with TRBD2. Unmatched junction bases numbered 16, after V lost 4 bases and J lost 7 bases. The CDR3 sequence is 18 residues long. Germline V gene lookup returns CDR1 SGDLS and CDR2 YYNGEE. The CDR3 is CASSSQGLAGRPPYTQYF. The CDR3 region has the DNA TGTGCCAGCAGCTCCCAAGGACTAGCGGGGAGGCCGCCTTATACGCAGTATTTT. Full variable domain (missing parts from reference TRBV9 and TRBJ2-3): DSGVTQTPKHLITATGQRVTLRCSPRSGDLSVYWYQQSLDQGLQFLIQYYNGEERAKGNILERFSAQQFPDLHSELNLSSLELGDSALYFCASSSQGLAGRPPYTQYFGPGTRLTVL.

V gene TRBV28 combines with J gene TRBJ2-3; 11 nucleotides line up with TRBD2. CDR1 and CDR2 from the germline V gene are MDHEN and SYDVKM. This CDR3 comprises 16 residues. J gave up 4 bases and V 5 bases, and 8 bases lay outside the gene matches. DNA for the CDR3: TGTGCCAGCAGTATCGGGACTAGCGGAACGGCAGATACGCAGTATTTT. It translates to CASSIGTSGTADTQYF. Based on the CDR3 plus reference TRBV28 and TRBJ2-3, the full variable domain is DVKVTQSSRYLVKRTGEKVFLECVQDMDHENMFWYRQDPGLGLRLIYFSYDVKMKEKGDIPEGYSVSREKKERFSLILESASTNQTSMYLCASSIGTSGTADTQYFGPGTRLTVL.

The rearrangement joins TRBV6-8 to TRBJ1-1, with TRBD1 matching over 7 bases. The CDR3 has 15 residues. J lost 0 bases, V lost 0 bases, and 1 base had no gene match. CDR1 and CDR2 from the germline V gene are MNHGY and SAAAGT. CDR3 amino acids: CASSYSTGMNTEAFF. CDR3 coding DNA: TGTGCCAGCAGTTACTCGACAGGGATGAACACTGAAGCTTTCTTT.

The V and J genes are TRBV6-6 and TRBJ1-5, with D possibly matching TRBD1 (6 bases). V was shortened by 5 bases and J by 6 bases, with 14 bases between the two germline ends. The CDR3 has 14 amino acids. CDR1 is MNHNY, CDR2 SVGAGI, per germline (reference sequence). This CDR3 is CASSHPGQGQPQHF. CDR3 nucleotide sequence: TGTGCCAGCAGTCATCCGGGACAAGGTCAGCCCCAGCATTTT.

For the CDR3, the DNA is TGTGCCAGCAGCCCACATCCATACAGGGATTCTCGTCGAACAGATACGCAGTATTTT. This codes for CASSPHPYRDSRRTDTQYF. The chain combines TRBV11-2 with TRBJ2-3; D perhaps matches TRBD1 (6 bases). The V end lost 5 bases, the J end lost 3 bases, and 27 bases lay between the germline ends. The CDR3 totals 19 residues. Per the germline V gene, CDR1 is SGHAT and CDR2 is FQNNGV.